These 12 T cell receptor beta chains originate from one sample sequenced in a study of glioma-infiltrating T cells after dendritic cell vaccination. Repertoires were generated with immunoSEQ multiplex PCR, while TCRdb's copy carries only in-frame clones and drops some. The sample lists 85,000 or so clones, less than 85% occurring once. This sample's time point: after dendritic cell vaccination, including at tumor progression/relapse. The input for sequencing was blood, taken after dendritic cell vaccination. The receptors stem from a human donor with glioblastoma.

The gene calls are TRBV27 and TRBJ2-2; tentative D call: TRBD1 (5 bases). The CDR3 covers 15 residues. Trimming cost V 6 bases and J 1 base, with 12 bases left between them. Per the germline V gene, CDR1 is MNHEY and CDR2 is SMNVEV (reference sequence). CDR3 sequence: CASRRGRVNTGELFF. The CDR3 region has the DNA TGTGCCAGCAGAAGGGGCAGGGTGAACACCGGGGAGCTGTTTTTT.

This CDR3 is CASSETIENQPQHF. In nucleotides, the CDR3 is TGTGCCAGCAGTGAGACAATAGAGAATCAGCCCCAGCATTTT. V is TRBV6-1 and J is TRBJ1-5; no clear D gene. Germline values: CDR1 MNHNS, CDR2 SASEGT. V lost 3 bases to trimming and J lost 4 bases, with 10 bases between them. This CDR3 contains 14 residues.

The CDR3 loop reads CAISESTSAIYEQYF. The CDR3 coding sequence is TGTGCCATCAGTGAGTCGACTAGCGCAATCTACGAGCAGTACTTC. This sequence joins TRBV10-3 and TRBJ2-7; 8 nucleotides agree with TRBD2. Germline V lookup: CDR1 ENHRY, CDR2 SYGVKD. The junction had 4 bases not matched to a gene; V was cut back by 0 bases and J by 3 bases. There are 15 residues in the CDR3.

The gene calls are TRBV7-9 and TRBJ2-7; 7 bases agree with TRBD1. V trimming: 2 bases; J trimming: 0 bases; junction bases outside the gene matches: 4. Per the germline V gene, CDR1 is SEHNR and CDR2 is FQNEAQ (reference sequence). The CDR3 is 15 amino acids. The CDR3 nucleotides are TGTGCCAGCAGCTTAACACAGGGGAGCTCCTACGAGCAGTACTTC. This sequence encodes CASSLTQGSSYEQYF.

This clone was recorded only once. The chain joins TRBV4-1 to TRBJ1-6; 7 bases are a match to TRBD1. The CDR3 has 18 residues. Germline-derived CDR1 and CDR2 are MGHRA and YSYEKL. The junction had 14 bases not matched to a gene; V was cut back by 4 bases and J by 5 bases. The DNA for the CDR3 is TGCGCCAGCAGCCCGTACCCGGCCGGGACAGAGAATAATTCACCCCTCCACTTT. Its protein product is CASSPYPAGTENNSPLHF.

The genes are TRBV11-2 and TRBJ2-5; TRBD2 agrees at 12 bases. Germline V gives CDR1 SGHAT, CDR2 FQNNGV. The V and J ends lost 1 base and 7 bases, in that order; junction bases with no gene match: 10. There are 17 residues in the CDR3. CDR3 residues: CASSLGARTSGEGTQYF. CDR3 coding DNA: TGTGCCAGCAGCTTAGGAGCCCGGACTAGCGGGGAAGGGACCCAGTACTTC. Filled out from reference TRBV11-2 and TRBJ2-5, the complete variable domain reads EAGVAQSPRYKIIEKRQSVAFWCNPISGHATLYWYQQILGQGPKLLIQFQNNGVVDDSQLPKDRFSAERLKGVDSTLKIQPAKLEDSAVYLCASSLGARTSGEGTQYFGPGTRLLVL.

The chain couples TRBV7-6 to TRBJ2-2, with 8 bases lining up with TRBD2. Germline V gene data show CDR1 as SGHVS and CDR2 as FNYEAQ. The J segment lost 5 bases and the V segment lost 3 bases, leaving 5 bases of the junction unmatched. This CDR3 spans 15 amino acids. The CDR3 DNA is TGTGCCAGCAGCTTCGGCGGGGGGCAAACCGGGGAGCTGTTTTTT. Translating it yields CASSFGGGQTGELFF.

The chain uses TRBV7-8 and TRBJ2-7; no firm D call. V lost 5 bases and J 0 bases, leaving 14 bases between the germline ends. The germline CDR1 and CDR2 sequences are SGHVS and FQNEAQ. The CDR3 is 15 amino acids. This chain's CDR3 is CASSLNYQSSYEQYF. The CDR3, as DNA: TGTGCCAGCAGCCTAAACTACCAGAGCTCCTACGAGCAGTACTTC.

The V call is TRBV9, the J call TRBJ2-5; D unclear. V was pared by 7 bases and J by 0 bases, with 13 bases between. The CDR3 is 14 amino acids. Germline CDR1 is SGDLS and CDR2 is YYNGEE. CDR3 in amino acids: CASAELSDQETQYF. Written as DNA, the CDR3 is TGTGCCAGCGCTGAATTAAGCGACCAAGAGACCCAGTACTTC.

In its sample, this clone was seen a few times. V gene TRBV20-1 combines with J gene TRBJ2-1, with 7 bases fitting TRBD2. J gave up 5 bases and V 8 bases, and 3 bases lay outside the gene matches. The CDR3 extends over 11 amino acids. The germline gives CDR1 DFQATT, CDR2 SNEGSKA (reference sequence). The CDR3 spells CSSGIDNEQFF. For the CDR3, the DNA is TGCAGTAGCGGGATTGACAATGAGCAGTTCTTC.

This sequence joins TRBV21-1 and TRBJ2-5; TRBD1 is taken as the D call from the table, unchecked against the DNA. TRBV21-1 is a recognized pseudogene. The CDR3 totals 16 residues. The CDR3 nucleotides are TGTGCCAGCAGCAAAACCCCGGACAGGGAAGGGGAGACCCAGTACTTC. This encodes CASSKTPDREGETQYF.

The chain uses TRBV9 and TRBJ2-1; 7 bases align to TRBD1. Germline trimming cut 0 bases from V and 0 bases from J; bases unmatched to any gene: 3. The germline V gene has CDR1 SGDLS and CDR2 YYNGEE. The CDR3 sequence is 16 residues long. CDR3 protein: CASSVEGQDSYNEQFF. The CDR3 nucleotides read TGTGCCAGCAGCGTAGAAGGACAGGACTCCTACAATGAGCAGTTCTTC. Using reference TRBV9 and TRBJ2-1 for the parts outside the CDR3, the full variable domain is DSGVTQTPKHLITATGQRVTLRCSPRSGDLSVYWYQQSLDQGLQFLIQYYNGEERAKGNILERFSAQQFPDLHSELNLSSLELGDSALYFCASSVEGQDSYNEQFFGPGTRLTVL.